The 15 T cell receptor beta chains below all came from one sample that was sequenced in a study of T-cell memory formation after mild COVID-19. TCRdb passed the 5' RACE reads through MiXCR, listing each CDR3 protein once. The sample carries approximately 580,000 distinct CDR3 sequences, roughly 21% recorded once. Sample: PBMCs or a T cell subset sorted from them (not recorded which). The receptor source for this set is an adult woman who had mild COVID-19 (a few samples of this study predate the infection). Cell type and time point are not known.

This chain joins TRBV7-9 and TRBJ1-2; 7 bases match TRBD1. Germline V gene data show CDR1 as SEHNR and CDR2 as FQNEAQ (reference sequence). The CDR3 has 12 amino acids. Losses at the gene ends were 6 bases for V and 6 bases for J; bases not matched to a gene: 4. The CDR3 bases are TGTGCCAGCAGACAGGGGATCAATGGCTACACCTTC. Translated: CASRQGINGYTF.

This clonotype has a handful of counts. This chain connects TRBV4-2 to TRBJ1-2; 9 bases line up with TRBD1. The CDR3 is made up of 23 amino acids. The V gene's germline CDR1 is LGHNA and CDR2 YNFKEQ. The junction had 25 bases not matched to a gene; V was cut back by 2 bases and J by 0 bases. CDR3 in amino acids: CASSQSFSLPGGIRDRANYGYTF. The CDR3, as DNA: TGTGCCAGCAGCCAAAGTTTTAGCCTTCCGGGGGGAATACGGGACAGGGCTAACTATGGCTACACCTTC.

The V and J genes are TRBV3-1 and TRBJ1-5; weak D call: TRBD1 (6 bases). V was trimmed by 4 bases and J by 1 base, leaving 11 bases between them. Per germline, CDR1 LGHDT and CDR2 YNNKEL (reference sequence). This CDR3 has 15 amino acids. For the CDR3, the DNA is TGTGCCAGCAGCCCATTTACAGGGAGCAATCAGCCCCAGCATTTT. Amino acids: CASSPFTGSNQPQHF.

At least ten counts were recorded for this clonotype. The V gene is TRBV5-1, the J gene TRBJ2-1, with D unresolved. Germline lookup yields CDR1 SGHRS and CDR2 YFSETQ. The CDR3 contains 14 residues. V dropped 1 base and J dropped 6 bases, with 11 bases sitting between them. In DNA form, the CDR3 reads TGCGCCAGCAGCTTGACTGGGTACCTCAATGAGCAGTTCTTC. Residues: CASSLTGYLNEQFF.

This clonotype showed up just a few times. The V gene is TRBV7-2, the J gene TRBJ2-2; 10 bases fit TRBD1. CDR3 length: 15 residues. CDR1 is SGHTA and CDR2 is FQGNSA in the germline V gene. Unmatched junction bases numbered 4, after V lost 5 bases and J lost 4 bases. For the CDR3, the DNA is TGTGCCAGCAGCCAGAGGACAGGGGGCACCGGGGAGCTGTTTTTT. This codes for CASSQRTGGTGELFF.

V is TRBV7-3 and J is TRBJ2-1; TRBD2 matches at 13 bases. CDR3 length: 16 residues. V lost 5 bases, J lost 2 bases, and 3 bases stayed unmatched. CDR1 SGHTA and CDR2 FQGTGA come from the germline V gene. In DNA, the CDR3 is TGTGCCAGCAGCGATGGACTAGCGGGAGCCTACAATGAGCAGTTCTTC. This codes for CASSDGLAGAYNEQFF.

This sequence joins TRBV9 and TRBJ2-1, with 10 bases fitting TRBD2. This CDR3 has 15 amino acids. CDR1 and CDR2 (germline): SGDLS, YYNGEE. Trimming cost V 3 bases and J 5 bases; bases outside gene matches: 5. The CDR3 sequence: CASSDRTSGNNEQFF. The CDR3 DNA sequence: TGTGCCAGCAGCGACCGGACTAGCGGTAACAATGAGCAGTTCTTC.

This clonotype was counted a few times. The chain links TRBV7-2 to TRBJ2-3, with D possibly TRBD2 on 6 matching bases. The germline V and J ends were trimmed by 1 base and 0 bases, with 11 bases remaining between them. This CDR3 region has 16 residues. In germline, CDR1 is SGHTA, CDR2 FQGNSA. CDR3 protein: CASSLVWRGSTDTQYF. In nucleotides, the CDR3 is TGTGCCAGCAGCTTAGTATGGCGGGGTAGCACAGATACGCAGTATTTT.

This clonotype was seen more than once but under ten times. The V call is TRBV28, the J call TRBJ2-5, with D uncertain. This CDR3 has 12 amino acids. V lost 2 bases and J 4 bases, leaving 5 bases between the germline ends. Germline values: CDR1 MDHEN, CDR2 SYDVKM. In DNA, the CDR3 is TGTGCCAGCAGTTTACAATTAGAGACCCAGTACTTC. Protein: CASSLQLETQYF.

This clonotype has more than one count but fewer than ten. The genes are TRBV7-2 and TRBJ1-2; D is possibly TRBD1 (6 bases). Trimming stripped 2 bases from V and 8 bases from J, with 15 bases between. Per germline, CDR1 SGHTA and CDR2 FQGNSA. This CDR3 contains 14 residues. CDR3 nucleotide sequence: TGTGCCAGCAGCTTAACTTTACAGGGAGCAGGCTACACCTTC. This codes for CASSLTLQGAGYTF.

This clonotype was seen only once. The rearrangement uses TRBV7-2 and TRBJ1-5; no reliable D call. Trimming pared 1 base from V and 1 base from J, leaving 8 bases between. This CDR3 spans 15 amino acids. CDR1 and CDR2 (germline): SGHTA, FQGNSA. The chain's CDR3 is CASSLGRRSNQPQHF. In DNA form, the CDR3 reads TGTGCCAGCAGCTTAGGCAGGCGGAGCAATCAGCCCCAGCATTTT.

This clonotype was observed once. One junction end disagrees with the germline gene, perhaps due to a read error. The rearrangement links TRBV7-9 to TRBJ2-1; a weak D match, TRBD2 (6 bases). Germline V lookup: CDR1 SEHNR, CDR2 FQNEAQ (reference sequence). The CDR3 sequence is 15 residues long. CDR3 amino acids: CASILAGGPRNEQFF. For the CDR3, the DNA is TGTGCCAGCATCTTAGCCGGGGGACCTAGGAATGAGCAGTTCTTC.

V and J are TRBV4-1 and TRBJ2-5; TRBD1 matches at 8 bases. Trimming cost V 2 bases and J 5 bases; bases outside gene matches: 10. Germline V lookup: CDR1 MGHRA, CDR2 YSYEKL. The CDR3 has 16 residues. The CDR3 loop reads CASSQSTTGAWETQYF. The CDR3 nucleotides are TGCGCCAGCAGCCAATCCACGACAGGGGCTTGGGAGACCCAGTACTTC.

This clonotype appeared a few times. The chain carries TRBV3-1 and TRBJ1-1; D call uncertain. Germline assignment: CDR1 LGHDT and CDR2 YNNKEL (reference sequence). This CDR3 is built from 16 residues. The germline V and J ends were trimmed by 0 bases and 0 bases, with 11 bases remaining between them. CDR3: CASSQEAFSLNTEAFF. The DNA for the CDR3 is TGTGCCAGCAGCCAAGAAGCGTTTAGCTTGAACACTGAAGCTTTCTTT.

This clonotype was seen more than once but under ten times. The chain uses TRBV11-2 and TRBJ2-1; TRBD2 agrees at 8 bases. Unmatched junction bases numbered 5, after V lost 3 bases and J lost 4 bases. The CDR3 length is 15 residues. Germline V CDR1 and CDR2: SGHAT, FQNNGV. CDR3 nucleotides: TGTGCCAGCAGCTTGGCGGGGGGTGTTTACAATGAGCAGTTCTTC. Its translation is CASSLAGGVYNEQFF. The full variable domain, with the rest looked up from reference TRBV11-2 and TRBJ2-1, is EAGVAQSPRYKIIEKRQSVAFWCNPISGHATLYWYQQILGQGPKLLIQFQNNGVVDDSQLPKDRFSAERLKGVDSTLKIQPAKLEDSAVYLCASSLAGGVYNEQFFGPGTRLTVL.